A single sample is the source of the 23 T cell receptor beta chains below, sequenced in a study of CD8+CD57+ T cells in acquired aplastic anemia. Profiles of TCR beta VDJ and CDR3 were generated from a genomic DNA template. One entry per CDR3 protein, called by TCRdb with MiXCR from the reads. In the table there are about 170,000 distinct CDR3 sequences, about three fifths of which are singletons. Sequencing used sorted CD4+, CD8+, or CD8+CD57+ T cells (not recorded which) from PBMCs. These receptors all come from a human donor in good health.

The J gene is TRBJ1-1, the V gene TRBV7-3, with D hard to call. CDR3 length equals 13 residues. Trimming left V 5 bases short and J 7 bases short, with 14 bases between. Germline-derived CDR1 and CDR2 are SGHTA and FQGTGA. The CDR3 bases are TGTGCCAGCAGCCTCTCAGGAGGCCATGAAGCTTTCTTT. It encodes CASSLSGGHEAFF.

This clonotype has ten or more counts. The CDR3 here is CASSVSSDYNEQFF. The CDR3 DNA follows: TGTGCCAGCAGCGTGTCTAGCGACTACAATGAGCAGTTCTTC. The chain has TRBV9 and TRBJ2-1, with a possible D match to TRBD2 (6 bases). Germline V lookup: CDR1 SGDLS, CDR2 YYNGEE. V was pared by 2 bases and J by 3 bases, with 9 bases between. This CDR3 spans 14 amino acids.

This clonotype was counted only a few times. The chain combines TRBV10-1 with TRBJ2-1; D is perhaps TRBD1 or TRBD2 (6 bases each). The CDR3 is made up of 14 amino acids. Germline V lookup: CDR1 WNHNN, CDR2 SYGVQD (reference sequence). V was trimmed by 8 bases and J by 0 bases, leaving 11 bases between them. The CDR3 spells CASSWGASYNEQFF. CDR3 coding DNA: TGCGCCAGCTCATGGGGGGCCTCCTACAATGAGCAGTTCTTC.

This clonotype was detected once. V and J are TRBV2 and TRBJ2-7; D is unresolved. Per germline, CDR1 SNHLY and CDR2 FYNNEI. This CDR3 region has 13 residues. V was cut by 2 bases and J by 3 bases, with 8 bases left in between. This CDR3 is CASSEIGRYEQYF. In DNA form, the CDR3 reads TGTGCCAGCAGTGAAATCGGTCGCTACGAGCAGTACTTC.

The V and J genes are TRBV14 and TRBJ2-1, with D unresolved. Trimming took 3 bases from V and 0 from J, leaving 9 bases between them. There are 15 residues in the CDR3. Germline V gene sequence: CDR1 SGHDN, CDR2 FVKESK. CDR3 sequence reads: CASSQGQVSYNEQFF. The CDR3 bases are TGTGCCAGCAGCCAGGGTCAAGTCTCCTACAATGAGCAGTTCTTC.

This clonotype was found once. The chain carries TRBV5-1 and TRBJ2-3; 7 nucleotides agree with TRBD2. This CDR3 region has 14 residues. The germline V gene encodes CDR1 SGHRS and CDR2 YFSETQ. V was clipped by 7 bases and J by 2 bases; unmatched bases: 7. CDR3 region: CASGLAAPTDTQYF. As DNA, the CDR3 is TGCGCCAGCGGCCTAGCGGCCCCCACAGATACGCAGTATTTT.

The rearrangement uses TRBV6-5 and TRBJ2-7, with 11 nucleotides matching TRBD2. J gave up 3 bases and V 5 bases, and 6 bases lay outside the gene matches. This CDR3 contains 15 residues. The germline V gene encodes CDR1 MNHEY and CDR2 SVGAGI. The CDR3 bases are TGTGCCAGCAGTCCAACTAGCGGGGGTCTCTACGAGCAGTACTTC. Translation: CASSPTSGGLYEQYF.

About this clonotype itself: Given the absence of the conserved phenylalanine or tryptophan at the CDR3 end, a read error is likely. The DNA is omitted, as the CDR3 cannot be located on it reliably, and the CDR3 follows TCRdb's listing. The chain joins TRBV20-1 to TRBJ1-6; TRBD1 was called by the table and not checked on the DNA. Germline assignment: CDR1 DFQATT and CDR2 SNEGSKA (reference sequence). The CDR3 sequence runs 8 residues, both termini included. The CDR3 loop reads CSADPPLA.

The J gene is TRBJ2-5, the V gene TRBV7-6; no clear D gene. Germline V gene lookup returns CDR1 SGHVS and CDR2 FNYEAQ. V dropped 5 bases and J dropped 5 bases, with 18 bases sitting between them. This CDR3 is built from 15 residues. The CDR3 DNA reads TGTGCCAGCAGCCCCCTCGGTTCAGAAGCGGAGACCCAGTACTTC. Translated, it gives CASSPLGSEAETQYF.

The table lists this clonotype with a few counts. This chain links TRBV5-6 with TRBJ1-5; the D is unclear. V shed 0 bases and J shed 5 bases, with 6 bases lying between them. Germline V CDR1 and CDR2: SGHDT, YYEEEE. The CDR3 is 13 residues long. The DNA for the CDR3 is TGTGCCAGCAGCTTGGCATCCGATCAGCCCCAGCATTTT. This codes for CASSLASDQPQHF.

CDR3 bases: TGTGCCACCAGTGATCCCGGGACAGGGCTTGACGAGCAGTACTTC. It translates to CATSDPGTGLDEQYF. V gene TRBV24-1 combines with J gene TRBJ2-7; 9 bases map to TRBD1. The V gene end was trimmed by 3 bases and the J gene end by 5 bases; junction bases not matched to a gene: 7. Germline V CDR1 and CDR2: KGHDR, SFDVKD. The CDR3 loop spans 15 amino acids.

This clonotype appeared a single time. DNA of the CDR3: TGCAGTGCCGGACAGCCCGGCTACACCTTC. Translating it yields CSAGQPGYTF. This chain uses TRBV20-1 with TRBJ1-2; maybe TRBD1 (6 bases). Deletions cut 6 bases from V and 8 bases from J, with 10 bases between. Germline V gives CDR1 DFQATT, CDR2 SNEGSKA (reference sequence). This CDR3 region has 10 residues.

Regarding this clonotype: This could be a read error, since a much larger clone is one nucleotide away. This chain connects TRBV28 to TRBJ1-5; tentatively, D is TRBD1 (6 bases). Germline V gene sequence: CDR1 MDHEN, CDR2 SYDVKM. V shed 2 bases and J shed 7 bases, with 12 bases lying between them. The CDR3 is made up of 14 amino acids. In nucleotides, the CDR3 is TGTGCCAGCAGTTTACTCACAGGGAGCCAGCCCCAGCATTTT. Translation: CASSLLTGSQPQHF.

The V and J genes are TRBV12-3 or TRBV12-4 and TRBJ1-1; D ambiguous. V was trimmed by 5 bases and J by 1 base, leaving 11 bases between them. The CDR3 is made up of 14 amino acids. CDR3 amino acids: CASSETRGNTEAFF. CDR3 DNA sequence: TGTGCCAGCAGTGAGACCCGAGGGAACACTGAAGCTTTCTTT.

The gene calls are TRBV12-3 or TRBV12-4 and TRBJ1-1; TRBD1 agrees at 7 bases. V shed 5 bases, J shed 4 bases, and the junction held 10 bases outside the gene matches. The length of the CDR3 is 15 residues. The CDR3 DNA sequence: TGTGCCAGCAGTACGCGAACAGGGGCAGGCACTGAAGCTTTCTTT. Translation gives CASSTRTGAGTEAFF.

The chain combines TRBV25-1 with TRBJ2-3; D is unclear. Germline values: CDR1 MGHDK, CDR2 SYGVNS. The CDR3 contains 14 residues. V lost 4 bases and J lost 5, with 13 bases in between. The CDR3 DNA reads as TGTGCCAGCAGTGCGATGATGGGTGGAGATACGCAGTATTTT. Translating gives CASSAMMGGDTQYF.

V gene TRBV19 combines with J gene TRBJ2-7, with D tentatively TRBD1 or TRBD2 (5 bases each). Germline V gene sequence: CDR1 LNHDA, CDR2 SQIVND (reference sequence). The V and J ends lost 6 bases and 2 bases respectively, with 11 bases between them. The CDR3 consists of 13 residues. CDR3: CASRGDETYEQYF. For the CDR3, the DNA is TGTGCCAGTAGGGGGGACGAGACCTACGAGCAGTACTTC.

The chain recombines TRBV19 with TRBJ2-3; 10 bases line up with TRBD2. The CDR3 covers 14 residues. Germline CDR1 LNHDA, CDR2 SQIVND (reference sequence). V lost 8 bases and J lost 4; bases outside the gene matches: 6. CDR3 in DNA: TGTGCCAGTGGAGTGGGACTAGCGTCAGATACGCAGTATTTT. It translates to CASGVGLASDTQYF.

This chain joins TRBV7-3 and TRBJ2-5, with 8 positions matching TRBD2. Germline V gene lookup returns CDR1 SGHTA and CDR2 FQGTGA. The CDR3 has 13 amino acids. Trimming removed 8 bases from V and 5 bases from J; junction bases left unmatched: 7. The CDR3 DNA is TGTGCCAGCTCGGTAGCGGGGTACGAGACCCAGTACTTC. Residues: CASSVAGYETQYF.

The sample holds many counts of this clonotype. The chain couples TRBV6-1 to TRBJ1-2; tentatively, D is TRBD1 (5 bases). The CDR3 consists of 15 residues. Trimming removed 0 bases at V and 2 bases at J, with 10 bases between. From germline, CDR1 is MNHNS and CDR2 SASEGT. CDR3 nucleotides: TGTGCCAGCAGTGAAGCGGGGGATCTGAACTATGGCTACACCTTC. It encodes CASSEAGDLNYGYTF.

The V call is TRBV20-1, the J call TRBJ2-2; D tentatively fits TRBD1 or TRBD2 (5 bases each). The CDR3 is made up of 13 amino acids. From germline, CDR1 is DFQATT and CDR2 SNEGSKA (reference sequence). The V and J ends lost 4 bases and 1 base respectively, with 7 bases between them. The CDR3 DNA sequence: TGCAGTGCTAATGGGGGGAACACCGGGGAGCTGTTTTTT. It is translated as CSANGGNTGELFF.

The rearrangement joins TRBV20-1 to TRBJ1-1; D might be TRBD1 (5 bases). The V gene's germline CDR1 is DFQATT and CDR2 SNEGSKA (reference sequence). Deletions cut 0 bases from V and 5 bases from J, with 10 bases between. The length of the CDR3 is 13 residues. CDR3 sequence reads: CSARDPKGTEAFF. The CDR3, as DNA: TGCAGTGCTAGAGATCCAAAGGGGACTGAAGCTTTCTTT.

This clonotype was detected ten times or more. V is TRBV12-3 or TRBV12-4 and J is TRBJ2-3, with TRBD2 matching over 11 bases. Trimming took 4 bases from V and 2 from J; bases not matched to a gene: 5. The CDR3 has 16 amino acids. CDR3 DNA: TGTGCCAGCAGTTCAGGACTAGCGGGCTACACAGATACGCAGTATTTT. Its protein product is CASSSGLAGYTDTQYF.